Below, one T cell receptor beta chain is given with its context. Its antigen is not known. Each cDNA molecule carried a unique molecular identifier. MiXCR, applied by TCRdb to the 5' RACE reads, yields one record per CDR3 protein. The top ten clones hold about 16% of a sample with about 60,000 distinct CDR3 sequences, about 9.8% of them seen once. These data originate in a study of early T cells in non-severe SARS-CoV-2 infection. Study-level background: Sequencing was performed on bulk RNA from unsorted whole blood, leaving chains unpaired.

Study-level points and caveats: VDJdb matching favored anti-spike CD8 responses, missing private and CD4 specificities.

V lost 7 bases and J 0 bases, leaving 9 bases between the germline ends. The CDR3 is 12 amino acids. Per germline, CDR1 DFQATT and CDR2 SNEGSKA (reference sequence). The origin of this receptor is an adult who was a healthcare worker with PCR-confirmed SARS-CoV-2 infection or an uninfected control (not recorded which). The material sequenced was whole blood. The V gene is TRBV20-1, the J gene TRBJ1-1; D uncertain. This CDR3 reads CSGVSLNTEAFF. In DNA form, the CDR3 reads TGCAGTGGGGTGTCATTGAACACTGAAGCTTTCTTT.